This passage covers 18 T cell receptor beta chains from one sample sequenced in a study of T cell changes during pregnancy in multiple sclerosis. The table came from immunoSEQ multiplex PCR; TCRdb's copy has only in-frame clones and leaves some out. Of some 30,000 clones detected, 80% to 90% appear once; the ten largest clones hold 11%. This material consisted of CD8+ T cells from peripheral blood mononuclear cells, taken in the third trimester of pregnancy. Source of these receptors: a female donor with multiple sclerosis, enrolled in a pregnancy study.

The chain recombines TRBV28 with TRBJ2-1; 7 bases match TRBD1. Germline CDR1 reads MDHEN; CDR2 reads SYDVKM. The trim removed 5 bases at V and 0 bases at J, leaving 7 bases unmatched. The CDR3 covers 16 residues. The CDR3 loop is CASSQNRGPSYNEQFF. CDR3 nucleotides: TGTGCCAGCAGTCAGAACAGGGGCCCCTCCTACAATGAGCAGTTCTTC.

There are a few counts of this clone. The V call is TRBV7-9, the J call TRBJ1-2; 10 bases are a match to TRBD1. Germline loops: CDR1 SEHNR, CDR2 FQNEAQ (reference sequence). Trimming took 6 bases from V and 5 from J; bases not matched to a gene: 3. The CDR3 has 13 amino acids. CDR3 residues: CASSPGQGYGYTF. CDR3 in DNA: TGTGCCAGCAGTCCGGGACAGGGGTATGGCTACACCTTC.

V and J are TRBV7-9 and TRBJ2-7, with TRBD1 matching over 8 bases. The V gene end was trimmed by 5 bases and the J gene end by 6 bases; junction bases not matched to a gene: 3. Germline-derived CDR1 and CDR2 are SEHNR and FQNEAQ (reference sequence). This CDR3 region has 12 residues. CDR3 sequence: CASSNGQGEQYF. CDR3 DNA: TGTGCCAGCAGCAACGGACAGGGCGAGCAGTACTTC.

The chain joins TRBV7-6 to TRBJ1-4; 7 positions match TRBD1. The germline V gene encodes CDR1 SGHVS and CDR2 FNYEAQ. CDR3 length equals 16 residues. Germline trimming cut 5 bases from V and 0 bases from J; bases unmatched to any gene: 6. The CDR3 protein is CASSPRQGATNEKLFF. CDR3 DNA: TGTGCCAGCAGCCCCCGACAGGGCGCAACTAATGAAAAACTGTTTTTT.

The genes are TRBV27 and TRBJ1-5; D unclear. CDR1 MNHEY and CDR2 SMNVEV come from the germline V gene (reference sequence). V lost 4 bases, J lost 7 bases, and 11 bases lay in between. The CDR3 contains 13 residues. The CDR3 loop is CASSWSLGQPQHF. Here the CDR3 DNA reads TGTGCCAGCAGTTGGAGTCTCGGGCAGCCCCAGCATTTT.

This chain uses TRBV4-1 with TRBJ2-7, with 7 bases matching TRBD2. Germline V gene lookup returns CDR1 MGHRA and CDR2 YSYEKL. This CDR3 spans 14 amino acids. Trimming cost V 2 bases and J 3 bases; bases outside gene matches: 4. The CDR3 nucleotides are TGCGCCAGCAGCCAAAAGCGGGAAAGCTACGAGCAGTACTTC. It specifies CASSQKRESYEQYF.

J is TRBJ2-1 and V is TRBV29-1, with 11 bases matching TRBD2. V shed 3 bases, J shed 6 bases, and the junction held 4 bases outside the gene matches. The CDR3 totals 14 residues. In germline, CDR1 is SQVTM, CDR2 ANQGSEA. In DNA, the CDR3 is TGCAGCGTTGATCTAGCGGGAGGCGGCAATGAGCAGTTCTTC. Protein sequence: CSVDLAGGGNEQFF.

The V call is TRBV7-3, the J call TRBJ1-2; D is ambiguous. The CDR3 extends over 15 amino acids. Per germline, CDR1 SGHTA and CDR2 FQGTGA. The V end was cut by 1 base, the J end by 4 bases, with 13 bases between. CDR3 coding DNA: TGTGCCAGCAGCTTAAATGGCGGAGGGTTCTATGGCTACACCTTC. Protein product: CASSLNGGGFYGYTF.

The rearrangement uses TRBV27 and TRBJ2-3, with 8 bases that match TRBD1. Per the germline V gene, CDR1 is MNHEY and CDR2 is SMNVEV (reference sequence). The trim removed 10 bases at V and 3 bases at J, leaving 9 bases unmatched. The CDR3 has 14 amino acids. CDR3 protein: CATLRQGQTDTQYF. The CDR3 bases are TGTGCCACCCTCCGACAGGGGCAAACAGATACGCAGTATTTT.

The chain is built from TRBV7-9 and TRBJ2-2; TRBD1 agrees at 8 bases. This CDR3 has 19 residues. Germline loops: CDR1 SEHNR, CDR2 FQNEAQ (reference sequence). Trimming removed 3 bases from V and 4 bases from J; junction bases left unmatched: 16. CDR3 in amino acids: CASSFPGQGAGYPTGELFF. In nucleotides, the CDR3 is TGTGCCAGCAGCTTCCCGGGTCAGGGGGCTGGTTATCCCACCGGGGAGCTGTTTTTT.

The chain is built from TRBV15 and TRBJ2-7; TRBD2 matches 7 bases. Trimming cost V 1 base and J 2 bases; bases outside gene matches: 8. Germline values: CDR1 LNHNV, CDR2 YYDKDF (reference sequence). This CDR3 spans 16 amino acids. The DNA of the CDR3 is TGTGCCACCAGCAGAGGTTGGCGGGGGAACACCTACGAGCAGTACTTC. Translated, it gives CATSRGWRGNTYEQYF. Full variable domain (outside the CDR3, taken from reference TRBV15 and TRBJ2-7): DAMVIQNPRYQVTQFGKPVTLSCSQTLNHNVMYWYQQKSSQAPKLLFHYYDKDFNNEADTPDNFQSRRPNTSFCFLDIRSPGLGDTAMYLCATSRGWRGNTYEQYFGPGTRLTVT.

The chain couples TRBV4-1 to TRBJ2-1; the D is unclear. The CDR3 is 12 amino acids. Germline CDR1 reads MGHRA; CDR2 reads YSYEKL. V shed 0 bases and J shed 8 bases, with 5 bases lying between them. In DNA form, the CDR3 reads TGCGCCAGCAGCCAAGATGGAGATGAGCAGTTCTTC. This translates into CASSQDGDEQFF.

The V and J genes are TRBV9 and TRBJ2-2; D remains unclear. Germline assignment: CDR1 SGDLS and CDR2 YYNGEE. V was cut by 0 bases and J by 2 bases, with 5 bases left in between. This CDR3 comprises 14 residues. The CDR3 is CASSVGRNTGELFF. DNA of the CDR3: TGTGCCAGCAGCGTAGGCAGAAACACCGGGGAGCTGTTTTTT.

The CDR3 here is CASSPGTARIYEQYF. For the CDR3, the DNA is TGTGCCAGCAGCCCCGGGACAGCGAGAATTTACGAGCAGTACTTC. This rearrangement joins TRBV11-2 to TRBJ2-7, with TRBD1 matching 7 bases. Germline CDR1 and CDR2: SGHAT and FQNNGV. V lost 5 bases and J lost 4; bases outside the gene matches: 11. The CDR3 runs 15 residues.

The chain carries TRBV5-1 and TRBJ2-3; no clear D. V shed 7 bases and J shed 0 bases, with 6 bases lying between them. The CDR3 runs to 12 residues. Looked up from germline, CDR1 is SGHRS and CDR2 is YFSETQ. CDR3 sequence: CASLISTDTQYF. CDR3 coding DNA: TGCGCCAGCTTAATTAGCACAGATACGCAGTATTTT.

The CDR3 loop reads CASSETGDSGANVLTF. The CDR3 region has the DNA TGTGCCAGCAGTGAAACAGGGGACTCTGGGGCCAACGTCCTGACTTTC. V is TRBV6-4 and J is TRBJ2-6; 7 nucleotides align to TRBD1. CDR1 and CDR2 from the germline V gene are MRHNA and SNTAGT. J was trimmed by 0 bases and V by 3 bases; bases with no gene match: 2. The length of the CDR3 is 16 residues.

This chain connects TRBV28 to TRBJ2-7; no clear D gene. Germline V gene sequence: CDR1 MDHEN, CDR2 SYDVKM. The CDR3 runs to 14 residues. The ends were cut back, 6 bases at V and 3 bases at J, with 15 bases in the middle. DNA of the CDR3: TGTGCCAGCAGCCAGAGAGGTTACATCTACGAGCAGTACTTC. Its protein product is CASSQRGYIYEQYF.

The chain uses TRBV7-9 and TRBJ1-2, with D uncertain. The V end was cut by 2 bases, the J end by 4 bases, with 8 bases between. Germline values: CDR1 SEHNR, CDR2 FQNEAQ (reference sequence). CDR3 length: 13 residues. CDR3 region: CASSLSAAYGYTF. In nucleotides, the CDR3 is TGTGCCAGCAGCTTAAGCGCAGCCTATGGCTACACCTTC. Full variable domain (rest looked up from reference TRBV7-9 and TRBJ1-2): DTGVSQNPRHKITKRGQNVTFRCDPISEHNRLYWYRQTLGQGPEFLTYFQNEAQLEKSRLLSDRFSAERPKGSFSTLEIQRTEQGDSAMYLCASSLSAAYGYTFGSGTRLTVV.